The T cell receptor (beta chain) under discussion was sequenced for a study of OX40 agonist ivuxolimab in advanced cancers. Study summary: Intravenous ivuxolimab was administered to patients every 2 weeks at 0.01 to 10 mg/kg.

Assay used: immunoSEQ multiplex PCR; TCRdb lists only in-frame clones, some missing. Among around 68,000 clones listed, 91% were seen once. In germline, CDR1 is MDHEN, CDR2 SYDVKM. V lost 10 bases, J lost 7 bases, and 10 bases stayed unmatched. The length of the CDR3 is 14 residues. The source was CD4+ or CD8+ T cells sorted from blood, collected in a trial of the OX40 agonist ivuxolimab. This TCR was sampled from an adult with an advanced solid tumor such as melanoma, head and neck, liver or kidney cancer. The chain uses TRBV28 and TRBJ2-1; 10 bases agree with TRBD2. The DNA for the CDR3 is TGTGCCATCCGACTAGCGGGTTATGGGAATGAGCAGTTCTTC. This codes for CAIRLAGYGNEQFF.